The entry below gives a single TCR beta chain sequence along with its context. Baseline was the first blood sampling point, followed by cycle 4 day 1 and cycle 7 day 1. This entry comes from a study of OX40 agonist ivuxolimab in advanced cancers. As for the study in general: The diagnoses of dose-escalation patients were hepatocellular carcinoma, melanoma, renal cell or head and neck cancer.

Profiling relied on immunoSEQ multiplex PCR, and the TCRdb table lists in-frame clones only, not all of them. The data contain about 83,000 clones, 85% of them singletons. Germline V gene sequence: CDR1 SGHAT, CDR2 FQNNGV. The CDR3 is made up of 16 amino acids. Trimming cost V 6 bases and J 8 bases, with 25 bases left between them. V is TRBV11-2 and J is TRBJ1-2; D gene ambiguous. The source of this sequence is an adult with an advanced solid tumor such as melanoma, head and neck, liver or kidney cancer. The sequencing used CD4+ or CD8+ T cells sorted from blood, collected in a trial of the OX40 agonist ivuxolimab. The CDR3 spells CASRTFRGPDPRGYTF. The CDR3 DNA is TGTGCCAGCAGGACTTTTAGAGGCCCAGACCCTAGGGGCTACACCTTC.